This entry lists 20 T cell receptor beta chains sequenced from one sample in a study of T cell changes during pregnancy in multiple sclerosis. Libraries were prepared by immunoSEQ multiplex PCR; TCRdb keeps only in-frame clonotypes and omits some of them. The sample lists approximately 18,000 clones, over 70% occurring once. The sample was CD8+ T cells from peripheral blood mononuclear cells, taken in the third trimester of pregnancy. All receptors come from a female donor in good health, enrolled as a control in a pregnancy study.

The V gene is TRBV11-2, the J gene TRBJ2-3; 8 positions agree with TRBD2. CDR1 SGHAT and CDR2 FQNNGV come from the germline V gene. V gave up 1 base and J gave up 2 bases; unmatched junction bases: 5. The CDR3 runs 16 residues. CDR3 protein: CASSLGAGAHTDTQYF. Here the CDR3 DNA reads TGTGCCAGCAGCTTAGGAGCGGGAGCTCACACAGATACGCAGTATTTT.

This chain uses TRBV18 with TRBJ1-1, with TRBD1 matching 8 bases. Germline V CDR1 and CDR2: KGHSH, LQKENI. After removal of 3 bases from V and 9 bases from J, the junction contained 3 bases not matched to a gene. The CDR3 length is 12 residues. CDR3 sequence: CASSPDREQAFF. CDR3 nucleotides: TGTGCCAGCTCACCGGACAGGGAACAAGCTTTCTTT.

The V and J genes are TRBV5-8 and TRBJ2-7; D unresolved. Germline V CDR1 and CDR2: SGHTS, YDEGEE. There are 15 residues in the CDR3. Trimming left V 0 bases short and J 0 bases short, with 10 bases between. CDR3 residues: CASSLVVSLSYEQYF. DNA of the CDR3: TGTGCCAGCAGCTTGGTAGTGAGCCTCTCCTACGAGCAGTACTTC. The entire variable domain, with the rest obtained from reference TRBV5-8 and TRBJ2-7, is as follows: EAGVTQSPTHLIKTRGQQATLRCSPISGHTSVYWYQQALGLGLQFLLWYDEGEERNRGNFPPRFSGRQFPNYSSELNVNALELEDSALYLCASSLVVSLSYEQYFGPGTRLTVT.

CDR3 sequence reads: CASSDTGTGGRYGYTF. The CDR3 DNA reads as TGTGCCAGCAGCGATACCGGGACAGGGGGTCGCTATGGCTACACCTTC. The chain links TRBV11-2 to TRBJ1-2; 11 positions agree with TRBD1. V gave up 5 bases and J gave up 4 bases; unmatched junction bases: 9. CDR3 length: 16 amino acids. Germline V lookup: CDR1 SGHAT, CDR2 FQNNGV.

The V call is TRBV11-2, the J call TRBJ2-1, with D perhaps matching TRBD1 (6 bases). Germline lookup yields CDR1 SGHAT and CDR2 FQNNGV. This CDR3 contains 14 residues. Trimming took 7 bases from V and 2 from J, leaving 12 bases between them. The chain's CDR3 is CASNPRGPYNEQFF. DNA of the CDR3: TGTGCCAGCAACCCCAGGGGACCCTACAATGAGCAGTTCTTC.

The V gene is TRBV9, the J gene TRBJ2-3, with D perhaps TRBD2 (6 bases). Germline-derived CDR1 and CDR2 are SGDLS and YYNGEE. This CDR3 is 14 amino acids long. Trimming cost V 4 bases and J 5 bases, with 14 bases left between them. CDR3 loop: CASSLGRGKDTQYF. CDR3 DNA sequence: TGTGCCAGCAGCCTTGGGCGGGGAAAAGATACGCAGTATTTT.

The J gene is TRBJ1-2, the V gene TRBV7-3, with 8 positions matching TRBD1. CDR1 SGHTA and CDR2 FQGTGA come from the germline V gene. The CDR3 extends over 14 amino acids. Trimming cost V 5 bases and J 4 bases; bases outside gene matches: 6. CDR3 in amino acids: CASSATGTGYGYTF. Here the CDR3 DNA reads TGTGCCAGCAGCGCGACCGGGACAGGCTATGGCTACACCTTC.

This clone was observed a single time. V usage is TRBV11-2 and J usage is TRBJ1-1; the match to TRBD1 covers 8 bases. V was clipped by 3 bases and J by 6 bases; unmatched bases: 6. CDR1 is SGHAT and CDR2 is FQNNGV in the germline V gene. The CDR3 has 14 amino acids. CDR3 nucleotide sequence: TGTGCCAGCAGCTTGTGGGTACAGGGGGCTGAAGCTTTCTTT. It translates to CASSLWVQGAEAFF.

This chain connects TRBV2 to TRBJ2-5; D may be TRBD2 (6 bases). The V and J ends lost 7 bases and 1 base respectively, with 13 bases between them. Germline assignment: CDR1 SNHLY and CDR2 FYNNEI. There are 14 residues in the CDR3. The CDR3 nucleotides read TGTGCCAGCAAGTCAGAGGGAGGCCAAGAGACCCAGTACTTC. Translating it yields CASKSEGGQETQYF.

CDR3 DNA: TGTGCCAGCCAGGGTGGTCGCACAGATACGCAGTATTTT. Translating gives CASQGGRTDTQYF. This chain uses TRBV27 with TRBJ2-3; a possible D gene is TRBD1 (5 bases). Germline values: CDR1 MNHEY, CDR2 SMNVEV (reference sequence). The CDR3 contains 13 residues. Trimming removed 8 bases from V and 1 base from J, with 10 bases in between.

The chain has TRBV27 and TRBJ1-1, with D perhaps TRBD1 (5 bases). The CDR3 is 12 residues long. V was cut by 3 bases and J by 6 bases, with 8 bases left in between. Germline lookup yields CDR1 MNHEY and CDR2 SMNVEV (reference sequence). CDR3 nucleotide sequence: TGTGCCAGCAGTTTGGGGGGTGCTGAAGCTTTCTTT. Amino acid sequence: CASSLGGAEAFF.

The chain employs TRBV28 and TRBJ2-7, with 7 bases lining up with TRBD1. The V gene end was trimmed by 3 bases and the J gene end by 3 bases; junction bases not matched to a gene: 2. The CDR3 totals 13 residues. The germline V gene has CDR1 MDHEN and CDR2 SYDVKM. The CDR3 bases are TGTGCCAGCAGTTTGGGACAGAGCTACGAGCAGTACTTC. Its protein product is CASSLGQSYEQYF. Using reference TRBV28 and TRBJ2-7 for the parts outside the CDR3, the full variable domain is DVKVTQSSRYLVKRTGEKVFLECVQDMDHENMFWYRQDPGLGLRLIYFSYDVKMKEKGDIPEGYSVSREKKERFSLILESASTNQTSMYLCASSLGQSYEQYFGPGTRLTVT.

The rearrangement uses TRBV27 and TRBJ2-5, with D possibly TRBD1 on 5 matching bases. CDR3 length equals 11 residues. Germline V gives CDR1 MNHEY, CDR2 SMNVEV (reference sequence). V was trimmed by 6 bases and J by 7 bases, leaving 9 bases between them. The CDR3 here is CASSQQGTQYF. As DNA, the CDR3 is TGTGCCAGCAGCCAGCAGGGGACCCAGTACTTC.

The rearrangement joins TRBV19 to TRBJ2-1; 11 bases fit TRBD2. This CDR3 has 16 amino acids. V dropped 3 bases and J dropped 4; count of bases not matched to a gene: 5. Germline-derived CDR1 and CDR2 are LNHDA and SQIVND (reference sequence). This chain's CDR3 is CASSIKTSGGYNEQFF. CDR3 bases: TGTGCCAGTAGTATCAAAACTAGCGGGGGATACAATGAGCAGTTCTTC.

The V gene is TRBV28, the J gene TRBJ2-2; TRBD1 matches at 7 bases. CDR1 and CDR2 (germline): MDHEN, SYDVKM. This CDR3 has 15 residues. J was trimmed by 3 bases and V by 6 bases; bases with no gene match: 7. CDR3 sequence reads: CASRLQGSYTGELFF. In DNA form, the CDR3 reads TGTGCCAGCAGGTTACAGGGGTCCTACACCGGGGAGCTGTTTTTT.

The CDR3 DNA sequence: TGTGCCAGCAGCTGGGAAGGACAGGGGCGCCTATATAGCAATCAGCCCCAGCATTTT. This sequence encodes CASSWEGQGRLYSNQPQHF. The chain joins TRBV5-6 to TRBJ1-5, with TRBD1 matching over 9 bases. CDR1 is SGHDT, CDR2 YYEEEE, per germline. J lost 0 bases, V lost 3 bases, and 13 bases had no gene match. The CDR3 is 19 residues long.

The V call is TRBV6-6, the J call TRBJ1-6; 11 bases are a match to TRBD1. Per the germline V gene, CDR1 is MNHNY and CDR2 is SVGAGI (reference sequence). The J segment lost 9 bases and the V segment lost 2 bases, leaving 0 bases of the junction unmatched. The length of the CDR3 is 14 residues. The CDR3 nucleotides read TGTGCCAGCAGTTACGGACAGGGGGCTTCACCCCTCCACTTT. Amino acids: CASSYGQGASPLHF.

The chain links TRBV15 to TRBJ1-2; 7 positions agree with TRBD1. This CDR3 is 16 amino acids long. Germline-derived CDR1 and CDR2 are LNHNV and YYDKDF (reference sequence). V shed 0 bases, J shed 8 bases, and the junction held 12 bases outside the gene matches. The CDR3 coding sequence is TGTGCCACCAGCAGAGAAGTCAGGGGGGACGGACGAGGCTACACCTTC. Encoded protein: CATSREVRGDGRGYTF.

V and J are TRBV29-1 and TRBJ2-1; 14 bases are shared with TRBD2. J was trimmed by 9 bases and V by 1 base; bases with no gene match: 5. Per the germline V gene, CDR1 is SQVTM and CDR2 is ANQGSEA. This CDR3 contains 15 residues. The CDR3 DNA reads as TGCAGCGTTGAAGGCGGACTAGCGGGAGGAATTGAGCAGTTCTTC. Its translation: CSVEGGLAGGIEQFF.

The chain recombines TRBV6-4 with TRBJ2-1; 10 positions agree with TRBD2. The ends lost 2 bases at V and 7 bases at J; junction bases unmatched: 5. The CDR3 extends over 15 amino acids. The germline gives CDR1 MRHNA, CDR2 SNTAGT. CDR3 in amino acids: CASSDSISGGNEQFF. The CDR3, as DNA: TGTGCCAGCAGTGACAGTATTAGCGGGGGGAATGAGCAGTTCTTC.